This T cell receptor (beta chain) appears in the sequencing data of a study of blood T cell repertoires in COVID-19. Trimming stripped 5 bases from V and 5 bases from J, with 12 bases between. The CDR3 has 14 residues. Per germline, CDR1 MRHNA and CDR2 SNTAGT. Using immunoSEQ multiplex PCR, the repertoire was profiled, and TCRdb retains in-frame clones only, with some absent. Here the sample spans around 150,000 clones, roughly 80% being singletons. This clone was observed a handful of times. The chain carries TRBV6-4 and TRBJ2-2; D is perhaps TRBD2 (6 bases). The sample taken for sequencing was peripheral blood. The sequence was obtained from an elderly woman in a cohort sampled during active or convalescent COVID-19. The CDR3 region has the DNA TGTGCCAGCAGTCCCCCAGGGACTACCGGGGAGCTGTTTTTT. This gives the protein CASSPPGTTGELFF.